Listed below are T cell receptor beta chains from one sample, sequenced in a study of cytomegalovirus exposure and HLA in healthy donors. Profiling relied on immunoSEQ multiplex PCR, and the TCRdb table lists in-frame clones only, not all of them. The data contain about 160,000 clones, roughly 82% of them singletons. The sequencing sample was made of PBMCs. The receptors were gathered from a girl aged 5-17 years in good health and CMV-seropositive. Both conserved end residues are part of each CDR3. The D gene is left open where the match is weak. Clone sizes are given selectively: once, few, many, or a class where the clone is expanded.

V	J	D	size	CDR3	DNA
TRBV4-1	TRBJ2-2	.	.	CASSLLRGNTGELFF	TGCGCCAGCAGCCTACTCCGGGGGAACACCGGGGAGCTGTTTTTT
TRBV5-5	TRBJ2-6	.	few	CASSFQGISGANVLTF	TGTGCCAGCAGCTTCCAGGGGATCTCTGGGGCCAACGTCCTGACTTTC
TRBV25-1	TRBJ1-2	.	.	CASSEVGSYGYTF	TGTGCCAGCAGTGAAGTAGGGAGCTATGGCTACACCTTC
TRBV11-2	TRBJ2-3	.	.	CASSSSGDTQYF	TGTGCCAGCAGCTCTAGTGGGGATACGCAGTATTTT
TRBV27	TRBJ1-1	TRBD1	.	CASSPMTGGTEAFF	TGTGCCAGCAGTCCAATGACAGGGGGCACTGAAGCTTTCTTT
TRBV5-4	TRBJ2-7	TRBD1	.	CASSLPGTENYEQYF	TGTGCCAGCAGCTTGCCCGGGACAGAGAACTACGAGCAGTACTTC
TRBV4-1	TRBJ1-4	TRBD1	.	CASSQTDRANEKLFF	TGCGCCAGCAGCCAAACGGACAGGGCTAATGAAAAACTGTTTTTT
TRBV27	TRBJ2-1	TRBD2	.	CASSLGTSGARNEQFF	TGTGCCAGCAGTTTGGGGACTAGCGGGGCTAGGAATGAGCAGTTCTTC
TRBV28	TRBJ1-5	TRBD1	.	CASRRTGGSNQPQHF	TGTGCCAGCAGGAGAACAGGGGGCAGCAATCAGCCCCAGCATTTT
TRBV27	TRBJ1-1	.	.	CASSSGAVVTEAFF	TGTGCCAGCAGTTCAGGTGCTGTCGTCACTGAAGCTTTCTTT
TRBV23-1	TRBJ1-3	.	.	CASSQSRGATSGNTIYF	TGCGCCAGCAGTCAATCTCGGGGGGCCACCTCTGGAAACACCATATATTTT
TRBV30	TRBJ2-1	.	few	CAWSLGPRGMKQFF	TGTGCCTGGAGCCTAGGACCCCGGGGGATGAAGCAGTTCTTC
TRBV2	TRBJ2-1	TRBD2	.	CASRLAGVVGNEQFF	TGTGCCAGCAGACTAGCGGGGGTAGTTGGAAATGAGCAGTTCTTC
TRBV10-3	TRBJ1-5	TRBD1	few	CAISEQGGPQPQHF	TGTGCCATCAGTGAACAGGGGGGCCCTCAGCCCCAGCATTTT
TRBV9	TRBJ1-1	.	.	CASSVARDGNFQAFF	TGTGCCAGCAGCGTAGCGCGGGATGGGAACTTCCAAGCTTTCTTT
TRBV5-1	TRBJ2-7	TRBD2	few	CASSPPLAAYEQYF	TGCGCCAGCAGCCCCCCACTAGCGGCCTACGAGCAGTACTTC
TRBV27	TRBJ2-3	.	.	CASSFRDTQYF	TGTGCCAGCAGTTTCAGAGATACGCAGTATTTT
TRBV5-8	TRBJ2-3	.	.	CASSLIVRPDTQYF	TGTGCCAGCAGCTTGATAGTGCGTCCAGATACGCAGTATTTT
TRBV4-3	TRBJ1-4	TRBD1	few	CASSPGTGVSEKLFF	TGCGCCAGCAGCCCCGGGACAGGGGTCTCTGAAAAACTGTTTTTT
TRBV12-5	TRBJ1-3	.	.	CASGLARLGGQGSSGNTIYF	TGTGCTAGTGGTTTGGCCCGCCTGGGGGGGCAGGGGTCCTCTGGAAACACCATATATTTT
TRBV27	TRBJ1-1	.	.	CASSPLMREGEAFF	TGTGCCAGCAGTCCCTTAATGCGGGAGGGAGAAGCTTTCTTT
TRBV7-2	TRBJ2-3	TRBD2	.	CASSPRTSRATDTQYF	TGTGCCAGCAGCCCCAGGACTAGCCGGGCCACTGATACGCAGTATTTT
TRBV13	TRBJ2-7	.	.	CASSSQTATSAYEQYF	TGTGCCAGCAGCTCCCAGACTGCTACGTCGGCCTACGAGCAGTACTTC
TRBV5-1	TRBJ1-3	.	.	CASSLSGGTSGNTIYF	TGCGCCAGCAGCTTGTCGGGGGGAACCTCTGGAAACACCATATATTTT
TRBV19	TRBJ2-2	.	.	CASRTPNTGELFF	TGTGCCAGCAGGACACCGAACACCGGGGAGCTGTTTTTT
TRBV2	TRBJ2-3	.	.	CASRAGTWSVDTQYF	TGTGCCAGCAGAGCGGGTACTTGGTCCGTAGATACGCAGTATTTT
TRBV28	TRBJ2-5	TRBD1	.	CASSLEPLGQGVGETQYF	TGTGCCAGCAGTTTAGAACCTTTGGGACAGGGAGTGGGGGAGACCCAGTACTTC
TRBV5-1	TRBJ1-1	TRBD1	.	CASSLDLRDRAAFF	TGCGCCAGCAGCTTGGATCTAAGGGACAGGGCAGCTTTCTTT
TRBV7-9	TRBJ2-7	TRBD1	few	CASSSWTGGEQYF	TGTGCCAGCAGCTCTTGGACAGGGGGCGAGCAGTACTTC
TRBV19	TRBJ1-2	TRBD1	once	CASTDTGETYGYTF	TGTGCCAGTACCGACACAGGGGAGACTTATGGCTACACCTTC
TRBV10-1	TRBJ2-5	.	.	CASSESGTPNWETQYF	TGCGCCAGCAGTGAGTCCGGGACACCGAATTGGGAGACCCAGTACTTC
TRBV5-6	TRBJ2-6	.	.	CASSSTLGQPSGANVLTF	TGTGCCAGCAGCTCGACACTCGGACAGCCCTCTGGGGCCAACGTCCTGACTTTC
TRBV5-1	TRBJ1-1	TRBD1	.	CASSPNDRGTEAFF	TGCGCCAGCAGCCCAAATGACAGGGGCACTGAAGCTTTCTTT
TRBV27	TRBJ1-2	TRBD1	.	CASSSRQGGVSGYTF	TGTGCCAGCAGTTCACGACAGGGGGGCGTAAGTGGCTACACCTTC
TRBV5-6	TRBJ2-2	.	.	CASSVDRNTGELFF	TGTGCCAGCAGCGTGGACAGAAACACCGGGGAGCTGTTTTTT
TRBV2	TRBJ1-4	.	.	CASSAQGGFGSEKLFF	TGTGCCAGCAGTGCACAGGGCGGGTTCGGTAGTGAAAAACTGTTTTTT
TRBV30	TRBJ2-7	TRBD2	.	CAWSISGGALEEQYF	TGTGCCTGGAGTATTAGCGGGGGGGCCTTGGAAGAGCAGTACTTC
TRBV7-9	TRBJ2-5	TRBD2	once	CSSSLPIAGGRETQYF	TGTTCCAGCAGCCTCCCAATAGCGGGGGGGAGAGAGACCCAGTACTTC
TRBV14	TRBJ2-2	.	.	CASSQATTGELFF	TGTGCCAGCTCGCAGGCGACCACCGGGGAGCTGTTTTTT
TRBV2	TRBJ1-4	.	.	CASRLSGEEGTFNEKLFF	TGTGCCAGCAGGCTATCGGGGGAAGAGGGGACTTTTAATGAAAAACTGTTTTTT
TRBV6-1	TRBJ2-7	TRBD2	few	CASSGKEAGGRHHEQYF	TGTGCCAGCAGTGGCAAGGAGGCGGGAGGGCGACATCACGAGCAGTACTTC
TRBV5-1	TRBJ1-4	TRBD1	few	CASSFERQGGEKLFF	TGCGCCAGCAGCTTCGAAAGACAGGGCGGGGAAAAACTGTTTTTT
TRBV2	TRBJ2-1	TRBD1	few	CASSLDRVDSEQFF	TGTGCCAGCAGCCTGGACAGGGTGGACAGTGAGCAGTTCTTC
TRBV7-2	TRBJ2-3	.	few	CASSLALVTDTQYF	TGTGCCAGCAGCTTAGCCCTAGTAACAGATACGCAGTATTTT
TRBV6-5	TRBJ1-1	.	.	CASSYLGPNTEAFF	TGTGCCAGCAGTTACCTGGGGCCGAACACTGAAGCTTTCTTT
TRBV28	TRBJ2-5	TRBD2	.	CASTPFLLPPGLATETQYF	TGTGCCAGCACACCCTTTTTGTTACCCCCGGGACTAGCGACGGAGACCCAGTACTTC
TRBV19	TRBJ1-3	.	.	CASSIRGNTIYF	TGTGCCAGTAGTATCCGGGGAAACACCATATATTTT
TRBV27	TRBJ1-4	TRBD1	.	CASSPYRGEKLFF	TGTGCCAGCAGTCCCTACAGGGGTGAAAAACTGTTTTTT
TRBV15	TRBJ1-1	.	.	CATSRDRLRGRTEAFF	TGTGCCACCAGCAGAGATCGGCTCAGGGGAAGGACTGAAGCTTTCTTT
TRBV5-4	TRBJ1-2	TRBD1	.	CASSGTGGNYGYTF	TGTGCCAGCAGCGGGACAGGGGGGAACTATGGCTACACCTTC
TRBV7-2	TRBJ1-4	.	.	CASSLDRAQLFF	TGTGCCAGCAGCTTAGACAGGGCTCAACTGTTTTTT
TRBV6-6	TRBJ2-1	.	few	CASGGGAEQFF	TGTGCCAGCGGTGGGGGGGCTGAGCAGTTCTTC
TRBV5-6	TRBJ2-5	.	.	CASSLAGETQYF	TGTGCCAGCAGCTTGGCCGGAGAGACCCAGTACTTC
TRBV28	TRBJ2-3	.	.	CASSLGGYTDTQYF	TGTGCCAGCAGTTTAGGAGGGTACACAGATACGCAGTATTTT
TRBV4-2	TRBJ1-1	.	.	CASSQATDIGMVTEAFF	TGTGCCAGCAGCCAAGCCACGGACATCGGTATGGTTACGGAAGCTTTCTTT
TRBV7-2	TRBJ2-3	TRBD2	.	CASSAGWRVAGVSDTQYF	TGTGCCAGCAGCGCTGGGTGGAGAGTAGCGGGAGTATCAGATACGCAGTATTTT
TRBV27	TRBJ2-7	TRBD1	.	CASRRTGGYEQYF	TGTGCCAGCAGGAGGACAGGGGGCTACGAGCAGTACTTC